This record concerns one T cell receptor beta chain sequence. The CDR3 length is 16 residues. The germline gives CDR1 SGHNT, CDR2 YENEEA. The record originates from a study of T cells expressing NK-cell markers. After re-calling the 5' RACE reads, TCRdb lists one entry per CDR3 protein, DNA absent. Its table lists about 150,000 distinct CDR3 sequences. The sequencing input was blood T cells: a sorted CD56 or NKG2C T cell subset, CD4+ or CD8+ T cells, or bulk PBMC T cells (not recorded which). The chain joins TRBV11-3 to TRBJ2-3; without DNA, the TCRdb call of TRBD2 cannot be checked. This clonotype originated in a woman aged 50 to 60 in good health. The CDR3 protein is CASSSPGPAGGDTQYF.